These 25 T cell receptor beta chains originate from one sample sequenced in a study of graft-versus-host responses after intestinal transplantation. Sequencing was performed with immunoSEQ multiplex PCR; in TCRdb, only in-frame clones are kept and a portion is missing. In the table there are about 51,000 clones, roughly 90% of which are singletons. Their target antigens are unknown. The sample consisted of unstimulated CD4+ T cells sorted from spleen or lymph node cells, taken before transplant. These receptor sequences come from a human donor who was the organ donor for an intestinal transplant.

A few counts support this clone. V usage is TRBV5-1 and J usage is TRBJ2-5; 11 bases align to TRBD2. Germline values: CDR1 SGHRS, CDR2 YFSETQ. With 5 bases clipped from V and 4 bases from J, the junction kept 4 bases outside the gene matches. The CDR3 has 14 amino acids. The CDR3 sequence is CASRAGTSGETQYF. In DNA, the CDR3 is TGCGCCAGCAGGGCCGGGACTAGCGGAGAGACCCAGTACTTC.

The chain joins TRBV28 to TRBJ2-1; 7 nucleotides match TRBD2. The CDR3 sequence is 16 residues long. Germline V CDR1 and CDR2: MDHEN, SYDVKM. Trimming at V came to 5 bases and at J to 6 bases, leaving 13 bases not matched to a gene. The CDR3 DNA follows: TGTGCCAGCAGTCAACCAACCCCTAGCGGAAGCAATGAGCAGTTCTTC. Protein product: CASSQPTPSGSNEQFF.

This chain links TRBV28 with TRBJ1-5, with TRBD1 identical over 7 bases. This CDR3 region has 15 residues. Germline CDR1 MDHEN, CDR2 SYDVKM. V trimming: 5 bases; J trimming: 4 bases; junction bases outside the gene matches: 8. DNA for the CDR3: TGTGCCAGCAGTCCCCAAGACAGGGATAATCAGCCCCAGCATTTT. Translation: CASSPQDRDNQPQHF. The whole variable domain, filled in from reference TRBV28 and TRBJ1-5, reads DVKVTQSSRYLVKRTGEKVFLECVQDMDHENMFWYRQDPGLGLRLIYFSYDVKMKEKGDIPEGYSVSREKKERFSLILESASTNQTSMYLCASSPQDRDNQPQHFGDGTRLSIL.

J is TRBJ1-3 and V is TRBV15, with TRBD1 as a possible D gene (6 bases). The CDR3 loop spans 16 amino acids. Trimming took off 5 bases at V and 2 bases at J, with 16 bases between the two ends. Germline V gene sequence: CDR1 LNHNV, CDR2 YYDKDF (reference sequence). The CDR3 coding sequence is TGTGCCACCAGCCAAGGGCAGGGGCTTACTGGAAACACCATATATTTT. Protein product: CATSQGQGLTGNTIYF.

The CDR3 bases are TGTGCCAGCAGGTCCCCCGGGACAGGGGTCCCCTATGGCTACACCTTC. Translating it yields CASRSPGTGVPYGYTF. This chain uses TRBV28 with TRBJ1-2; 10 bases map to TRBD1. Germline V CDR1 and CDR2: MDHEN, SYDVKM. The CDR3 is made up of 16 amino acids. V trimming: 6 bases; J trimming: 4 bases; junction bases outside the gene matches: 11.

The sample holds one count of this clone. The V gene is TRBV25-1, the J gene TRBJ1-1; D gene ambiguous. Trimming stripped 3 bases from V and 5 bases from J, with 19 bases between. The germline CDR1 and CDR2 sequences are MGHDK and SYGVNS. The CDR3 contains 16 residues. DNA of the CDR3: TGTGCCAGCAGTGACCTCGAGGGAGTAAAGAGTACTGAAGCTTTCTTT. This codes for CASSDLEGVKSTEAFF.

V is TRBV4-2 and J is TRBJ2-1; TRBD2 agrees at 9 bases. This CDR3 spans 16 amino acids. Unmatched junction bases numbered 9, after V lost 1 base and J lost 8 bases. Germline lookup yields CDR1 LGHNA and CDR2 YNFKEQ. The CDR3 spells CASSQADAGGNDEQFF. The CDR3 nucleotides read TGTGCCAGCAGCCAAGCTGATGCGGGAGGGAACGATGAGCAGTTCTTC.

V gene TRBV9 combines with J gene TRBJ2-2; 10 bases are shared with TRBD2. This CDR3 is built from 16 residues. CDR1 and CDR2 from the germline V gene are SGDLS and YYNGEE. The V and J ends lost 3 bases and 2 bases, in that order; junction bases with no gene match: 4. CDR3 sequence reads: CASSGTSGTNTGELFF. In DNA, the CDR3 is TGTGCCAGCAGCGGAACTAGCGGGACTAACACCGGGGAGCTGTTTTTT.

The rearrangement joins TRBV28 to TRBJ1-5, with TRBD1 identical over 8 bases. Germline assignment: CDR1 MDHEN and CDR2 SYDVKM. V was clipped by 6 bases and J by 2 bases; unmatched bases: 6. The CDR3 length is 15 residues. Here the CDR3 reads CASSKGQGGNQPQHF. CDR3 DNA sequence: TGTGCCAGCAGCAAAGGACAGGGTGGCAATCAGCCCCAGCATTTT. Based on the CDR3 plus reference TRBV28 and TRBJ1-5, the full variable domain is DVKVTQSSRYLVKRTGEKVFLECVQDMDHENMFWYRQDPGLGLRLIYFSYDVKMKEKGDIPEGYSVSREKKERFSLILESASTNQTSMYLCASSKGQGGNQPQHFGDGTRLSIL.

CDR3 protein: CASSSRQVDIQYF. In nucleotides, the CDR3 is TGTGCCAGCAGCTCCCGCCAGGTAGACATTCAGTACTTC. The chain is built from TRBV4-2 and TRBJ2-4; no definite D call. The CDR3 spans 13 residues. Germline V lookup: CDR1 LGHNA, CDR2 YNFKEQ. Trimming took off 5 bases at V and 8 bases at J, with 13 bases between the two ends.

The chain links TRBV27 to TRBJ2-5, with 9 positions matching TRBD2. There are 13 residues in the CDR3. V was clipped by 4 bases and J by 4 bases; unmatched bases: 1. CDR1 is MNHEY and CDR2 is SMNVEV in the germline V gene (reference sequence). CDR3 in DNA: TGTGCCAGCAGTTGGCGGGAGGGAGAGACCCAGTACTTC. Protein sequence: CASSWREGETQYF.

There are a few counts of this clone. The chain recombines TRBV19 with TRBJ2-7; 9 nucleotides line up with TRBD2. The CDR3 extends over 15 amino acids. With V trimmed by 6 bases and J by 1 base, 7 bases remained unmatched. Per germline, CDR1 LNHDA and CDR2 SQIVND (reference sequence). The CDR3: CASRRAGGTSYEQYF. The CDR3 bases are TGTGCCAGTAGGAGAGCGGGGGGTACATCCTACGAGCAGTACTTC. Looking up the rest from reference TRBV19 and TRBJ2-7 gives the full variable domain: DGGITQSPKYLFRKEGQNVTLSCEQNLNHDAMYWYRQDPGQGLRLIYYSQIVNDFQKGDIAEGYSVSREKKESFPLTVTSAQKNPTAFYLCASRRAGGTSYEQYFGPGTRLTVT.

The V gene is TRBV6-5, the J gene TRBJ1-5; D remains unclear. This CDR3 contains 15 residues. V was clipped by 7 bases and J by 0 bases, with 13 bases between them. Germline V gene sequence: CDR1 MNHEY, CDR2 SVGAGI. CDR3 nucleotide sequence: TGTGCCAGCAAAATGGGAGGGTCTAGCAATCAGCCCCAGCATTTT. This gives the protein CASKMGGSSNQPQHF.

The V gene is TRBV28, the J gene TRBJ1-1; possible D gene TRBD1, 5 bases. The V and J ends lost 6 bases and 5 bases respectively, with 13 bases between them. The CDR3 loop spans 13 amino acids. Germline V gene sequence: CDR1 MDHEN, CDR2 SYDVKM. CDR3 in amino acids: CASRREGQTEAFF. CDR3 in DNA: TGTGCCAGCAGGAGGGAGGGGCAGACTGAAGCTTTCTTT.

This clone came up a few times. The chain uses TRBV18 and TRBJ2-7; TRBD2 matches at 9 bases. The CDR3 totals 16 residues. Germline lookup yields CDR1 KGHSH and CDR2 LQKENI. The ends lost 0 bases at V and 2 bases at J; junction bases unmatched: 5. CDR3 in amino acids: CASSPPASSGTYEQYF. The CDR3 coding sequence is TGTGCCAGCTCACCACCGGCGTCTAGCGGGACCTACGAGCAGTACTTC.

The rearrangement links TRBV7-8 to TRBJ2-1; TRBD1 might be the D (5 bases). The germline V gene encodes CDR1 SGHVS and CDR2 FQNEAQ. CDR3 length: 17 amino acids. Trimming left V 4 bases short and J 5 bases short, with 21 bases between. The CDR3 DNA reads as TGTGCCAGCAGCTCACTCTTAGGTGGGGCCGGCAACAATGAGCAGTTCTTC. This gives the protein CASSSLLGGAGNNEQFF.

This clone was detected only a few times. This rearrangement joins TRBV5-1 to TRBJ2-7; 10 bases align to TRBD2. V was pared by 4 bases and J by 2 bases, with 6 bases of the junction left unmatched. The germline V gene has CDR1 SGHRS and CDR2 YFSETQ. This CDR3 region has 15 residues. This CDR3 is CASSARTSGTYEQYF. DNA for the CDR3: TGCGCCAGCAGCGCACGCACTAGCGGGACCTACGAGCAGTACTTC.

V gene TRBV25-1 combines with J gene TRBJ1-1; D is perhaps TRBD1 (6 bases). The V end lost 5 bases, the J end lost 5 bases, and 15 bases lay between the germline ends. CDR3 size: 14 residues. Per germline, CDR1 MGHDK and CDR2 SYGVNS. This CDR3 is CASSQQGAGTEAFF. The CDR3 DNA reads TGTGCCAGCAGTCAACAGGGTGCGGGTACTGAAGCTTTCTTT.

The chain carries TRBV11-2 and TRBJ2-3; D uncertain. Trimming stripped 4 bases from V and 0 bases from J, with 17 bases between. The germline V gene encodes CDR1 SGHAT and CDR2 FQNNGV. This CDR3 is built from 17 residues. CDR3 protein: CASSSGGTQLSTDTQYF. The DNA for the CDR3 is TGTGCCAGCAGCTCAGGTGGCACTCAGCTTAGCACAGATACGCAGTATTTT.

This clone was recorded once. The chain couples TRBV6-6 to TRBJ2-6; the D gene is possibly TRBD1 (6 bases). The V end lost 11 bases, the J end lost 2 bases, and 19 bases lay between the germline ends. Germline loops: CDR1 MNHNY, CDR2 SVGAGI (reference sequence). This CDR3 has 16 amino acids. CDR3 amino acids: CAGHNQGIAGANVLTF. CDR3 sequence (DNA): TGTGCCGGTCACAATCAGGGGATCGCTGGGGCCAACGTCCTGACTTTC.

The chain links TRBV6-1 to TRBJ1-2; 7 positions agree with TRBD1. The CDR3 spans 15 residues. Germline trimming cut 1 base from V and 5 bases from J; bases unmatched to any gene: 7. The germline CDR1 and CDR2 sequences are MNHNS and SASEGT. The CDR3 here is CASSEVVGGAYGYTF. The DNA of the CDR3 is TGTGCCAGCAGTGAAGTAGTAGGGGGCGCGTATGGCTACACCTTC.

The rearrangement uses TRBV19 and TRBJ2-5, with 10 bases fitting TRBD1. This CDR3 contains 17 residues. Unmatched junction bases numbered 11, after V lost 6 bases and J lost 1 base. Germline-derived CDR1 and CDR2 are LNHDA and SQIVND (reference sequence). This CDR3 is CASSKYGGQGFQETQYF. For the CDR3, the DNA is TGTGCCAGTAGCAAGTATGGGGGACAGGGGTTCCAAGAGACCCAGTACTTC.

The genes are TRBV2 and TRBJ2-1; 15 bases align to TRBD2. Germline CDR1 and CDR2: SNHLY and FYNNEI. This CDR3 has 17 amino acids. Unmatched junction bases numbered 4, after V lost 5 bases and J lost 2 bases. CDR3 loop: CASSSGTSGRTYNEQFF. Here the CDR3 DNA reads TGTGCCAGCAGTTCCGGGACTAGCGGGAGGACCTACAATGAGCAGTTCTTC. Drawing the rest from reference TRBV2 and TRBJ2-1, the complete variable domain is EPEVTQTPSHQVTQMGQEVILRCVPISNHLYFYWYRQILGQKVEFLVSFYNNEISEKSEIFDDQFSVERPDGSNFTLKIRSTKLEDSAMYFCASSSGTSGRTYNEQFFGPGTRLTVL.

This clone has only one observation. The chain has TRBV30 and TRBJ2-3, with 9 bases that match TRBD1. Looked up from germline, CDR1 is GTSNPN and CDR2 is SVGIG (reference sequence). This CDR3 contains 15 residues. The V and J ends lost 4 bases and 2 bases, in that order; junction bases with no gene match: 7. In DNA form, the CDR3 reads TGTGCCTGGAAAGCCGGGACAGGGCCCACAGATACGCAGTATTTT. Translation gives CAWKAGTGPTDTQYF.

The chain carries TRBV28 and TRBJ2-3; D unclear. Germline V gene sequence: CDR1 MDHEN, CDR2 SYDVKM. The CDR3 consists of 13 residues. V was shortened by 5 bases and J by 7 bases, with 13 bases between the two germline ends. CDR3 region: CASSLPAPNTQYF. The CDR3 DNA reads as TGTGCCAGCAGTCTCCCAGCGCCTAATACGCAGTATTTT.